The clone carrying this T cell receptor (beta chain) was observed a few times. No antigen is known for it. CDR3 length equals 14 residues. Trimming pared 4 bases from V and 0 bases from J, leaving 9 bases between. From germline, CDR1 is SGHRS and CDR2 YFSETQ. The source of the sample is a study of shared clonotypes between healthy human individuals. Across the study: Each donor had three CD4 naive, three CD4 memory, two CD8 naive and one CD8 memory plate. Overall study results and limits: Since donors were few, the genetic and exposure-history diversity represented was limited. Richness estimates generally favored naive over memory subsets.

Data came from immunoSEQ multiplex PCR; TCRdb stores just in-frame clones and leaves some out. The table shows some 360,000 clones, with around 70% occurring only once. This receptor was taken from a man aged 25 to 40 in good health. Sequenced sample: memory CD4+ T cells sorted from blood. As to subset: CD45RA-negative fraction. The chain recombines TRBV5-1 with TRBJ2-3; D may be TRBD1 or TRBD2 (5 bases each). The CDR3 DNA reads TGCGCCAGCAGCCCGGGACGGAGCACAGATACGCAGTATTTT. This sequence encodes CASSPGRSTDTQYF.